This paragraph covers one T cell receptor beta chain sequence. Its antigen is undetermined. For every subset, genomic DNA was evenly distributed across several immunoSEQ plates. Using immunoSEQ multiplex PCR, the repertoire was profiled, and TCRdb retains in-frame clones only, with some absent. The sample shows approximately 95,000 clones, around two thirds of them seen only once. Germline CDR1 and CDR2: MNHEY and SVGAGI. V was pared by 5 bases and J by 2 bases, with 5 bases of the junction left unmatched. CDR3 length equals 14 residues. This sample is part of a study of shared clonotypes between healthy human individuals. General observations from the study: The study found roughly 5% of naive CD4 clonotypes shared across a few donors.

The gene calls are TRBV6-5 and TRBJ2-7; 8 bases align to TRBD1. Sequenced input: memory CD8+ T cells sorted from blood. Subset reported: CD45RO+ cells pooled with CCR7-negative TemRA cells. The clonotype comes from a young man in good health. The CDR3 region is CASSRDRSAYEQYF. In DNA, the CDR3 is TGTGCCAGCAGTCGGGACAGGTCTGCCTACGAGCAGTACTTC.